A selection of T cell receptor beta chains follows, all from one sample in a study of tumor-infiltrating lymphocytes in primary liver carcinoma. One entry per CDR3 protein results from TCRdb running MiXCR on the multiplex PCR reads. Of 24,000 or so distinct CDR3 sequences in the sample, approximately 80% were seen once. Sequenced input: liver tumor tissue from sampling region 5. Receptor source: a woman aged 30 to 39 with primary liver carcinoma and hepatitis B virus infection. Both conserved end residues are part of each CDR3. The D gene is left open where the match is weak. A clone size is listed for some rows: how often the clone was seen (once, few, many), or a class if it is expanded.

j_call clone_size d_call v_call cdr3_aa cdr3_nt
TRBJ2-3 - - TRBV6-4 CASSAVTRGTDTQYF TGTGCCAGCAGTGCCGTAACGAGGGGCACAGATACGCAGTATTTT
TRBJ2-1 - - TRBV11-2 CASSASLVGGYNEQFF TGTGCGAGCAGCGCCTCTCTAGTGGGAGGATACAATGAGCAGTTCTTC
TRBJ1-5 once - TRBV11-2 CASSAGLAGIVDTQHF TGTGCCAGCAGCGCGGGACTAGCGGGTATTGTTGATACGCAGCATTTT
TRBJ1-1 many TRBD1 TRBV24-1 CATASGGGNTEAFF TGTGCCACTGCTTCAGGGGGAGGGAACACTGAAGCTTTCTTT
TRBJ2-1 - - TRBV29-1 CSGAAGSVIDEWFF TGCAGCGGCGCTGCCGGGAGCGTAATCGATGAGTGGTTCTTC
TRBJ2-1 - TRBD1 TRBV11-2 CARSLEQGARWESGHYNEQFF TGTGCCAGGAGCTTAGAACAGGGGGCGAGGTGGGAGAGCGGGCACTACAATGAGCAGTTCTTC
TRBJ2-1 - - TRBV5-4 CAGSFTGLGNNEQFF TGTGCCGGCAGCTTCACGGGGTTGGGGAACAATGAGCAGTTCTTC
TRBJ1-1 - - TRBV25-1 CASSEYIKGQRPFF TGTGCCAGCAGTGAATATATTAAGGGGCAGCGACCTTTCTTT
TRBJ2-3 - - TRBV6-1 CASSPLVGASDTQYF TGTGCTAGCAGTCCCTTAGTGGGAGCCTCAGATACGCAGTATTTT
TRBJ1-1 - - TRBV25-1 CASSEYIIGQRAFF TGTGCCAGCAGTGAATATATTATTGGGCAGCGAGCCTTCTTT
TRBJ2-7 - - TRBV11-2 CASSLGPTDQCF TGTGCCAGCAGCTTAGGTCCCACCGATCAATGCTTC
TRBJ2-1 - TRBD2 TRBV11-2 CDSSLVSGSYEQFF TGTGACAGCAGCTTAGTAAGCGGGAGCTACGAACAGTTCTTC
TRBJ2-7 - - TRBV7-8 CASSSGRGRTMSSHERYF TGTGCCAGTAGCTCGGGTCGCGGTCGTACTATGAGCTCCCACGAGCGGTACTTC
TRBJ2-1 few TRBD2 TRBV12-3/TRBV12-4 CASNSAGGVNSEQLF TGTGCCAGCAATTCAGCGGGAGGGGTTAACAGTGAGCAGCTCTTC